This T cell receptor (beta chain) is drawn from a study of T cell clonality in common variable immunodeficiency. General study findings and limits: Reportedly, TCR beta sequences from common variable immunodeficiency showed fewer deletions and N-nucleotide insertions. CVID subjects had higher TCRbeta clonality than healthy controls, most marked in about a third.

Libraries were prepared by immunoSEQ multiplex PCR; TCRdb keeps only in-frame clonotypes and omits some of them. This sample includes about 30,000 clones with no singletons; its ten biggest clones take up around 5.4%. CDR3 length equals 14 residues. Between the trimmed V and J ends, which lost 1 base and 7 bases, there was a span of 13 bases. Germline V gene lookup returns CDR1 SGHTA and CDR2 FQGNSA. This clone was detected a few times. The target antigen is unknown. Read coverage stops 3 residues before the CDR3 terminus; the germline J gene supplies the remainder. Diagnosis required reduced IgG, IgA and/or IgM with specific antibody deficiency.

The sample taken for sequencing was peripheral blood mononuclear cells. The receptor comes from a human donor with common variable immunodeficiency. The genes are TRBV7-2 and TRBJ1-2; D remains unclear. The CDR3 region is CASSLVNRESGYTF. The DNA read from the CDR3 is TGTGCCAGCAGCTTAGTGAACAGAGAAAGTGGC. The variable domain in full, completed from reference TRBV7-2 and TRBJ1-2, reads GAGVSQSPSNKVTEKGKDVELRCDPISGHTALYWYRQSLGQGLEFLIYFQGNSAPDKSGLPSDRFSAERTGGSVSTLTIQRTQQEDSAVYLCASSLVNRESGYTFGSGTRLTVV.